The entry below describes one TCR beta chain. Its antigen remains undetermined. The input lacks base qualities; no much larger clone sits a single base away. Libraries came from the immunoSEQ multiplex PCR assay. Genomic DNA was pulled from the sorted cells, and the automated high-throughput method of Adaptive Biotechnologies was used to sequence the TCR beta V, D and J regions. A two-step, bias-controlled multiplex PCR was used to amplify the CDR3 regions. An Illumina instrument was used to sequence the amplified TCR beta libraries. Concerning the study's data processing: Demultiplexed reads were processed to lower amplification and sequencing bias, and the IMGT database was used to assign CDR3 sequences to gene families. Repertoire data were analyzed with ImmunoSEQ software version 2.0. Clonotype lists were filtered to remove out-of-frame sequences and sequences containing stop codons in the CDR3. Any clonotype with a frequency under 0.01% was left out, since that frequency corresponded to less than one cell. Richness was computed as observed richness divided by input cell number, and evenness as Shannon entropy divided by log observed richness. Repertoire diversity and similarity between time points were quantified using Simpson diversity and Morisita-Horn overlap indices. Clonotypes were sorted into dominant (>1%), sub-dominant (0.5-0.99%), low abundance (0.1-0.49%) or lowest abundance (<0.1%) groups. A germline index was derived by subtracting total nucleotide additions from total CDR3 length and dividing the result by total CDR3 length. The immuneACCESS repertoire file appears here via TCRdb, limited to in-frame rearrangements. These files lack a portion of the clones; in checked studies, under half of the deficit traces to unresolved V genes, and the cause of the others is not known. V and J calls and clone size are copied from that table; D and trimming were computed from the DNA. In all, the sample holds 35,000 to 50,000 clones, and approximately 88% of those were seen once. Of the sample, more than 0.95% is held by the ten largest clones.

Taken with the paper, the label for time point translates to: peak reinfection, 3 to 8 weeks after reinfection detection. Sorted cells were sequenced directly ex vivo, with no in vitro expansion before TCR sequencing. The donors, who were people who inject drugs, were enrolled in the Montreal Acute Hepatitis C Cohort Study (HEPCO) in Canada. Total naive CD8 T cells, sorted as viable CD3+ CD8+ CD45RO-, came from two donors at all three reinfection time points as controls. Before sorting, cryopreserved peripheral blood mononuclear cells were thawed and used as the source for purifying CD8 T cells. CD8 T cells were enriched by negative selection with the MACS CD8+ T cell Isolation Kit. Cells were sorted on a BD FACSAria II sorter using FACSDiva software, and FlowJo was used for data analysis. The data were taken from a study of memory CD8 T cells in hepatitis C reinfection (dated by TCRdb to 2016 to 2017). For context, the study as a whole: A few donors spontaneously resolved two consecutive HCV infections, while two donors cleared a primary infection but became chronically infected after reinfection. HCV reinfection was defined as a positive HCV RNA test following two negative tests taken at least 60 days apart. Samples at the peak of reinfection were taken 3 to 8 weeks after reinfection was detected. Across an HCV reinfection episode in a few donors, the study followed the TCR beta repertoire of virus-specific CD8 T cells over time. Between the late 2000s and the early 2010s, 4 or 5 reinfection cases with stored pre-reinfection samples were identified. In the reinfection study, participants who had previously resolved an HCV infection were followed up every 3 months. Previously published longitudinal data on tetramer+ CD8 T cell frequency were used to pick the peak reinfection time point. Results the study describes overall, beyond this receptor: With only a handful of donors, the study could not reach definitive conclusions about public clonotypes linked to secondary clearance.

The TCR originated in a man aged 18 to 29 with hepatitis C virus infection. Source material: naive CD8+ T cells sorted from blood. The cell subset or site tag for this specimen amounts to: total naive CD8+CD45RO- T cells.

CDR3 reads: CAWSVGRWSEAFF. The sequence in DNA is TGTGCCTGGAGTGTGGGGCGATGGAGTGAAGCTTTCTTT. The rearrangement combines TRBV30 with TRBJ1-1; the D gene is perhaps TRBD1, from 5 matching bases. The trim is 0 bases for V and 7 bases for J, with a gap of 12 bases between the germline ends. CDR1 and CDR2 (GTSNPN, SVGIG) derive from the germline V gene (reference sequence). The CDR3 runs 13 residues from the cysteine to the phenylalanine. Only CDR3 DNA remains: 39 bases, in frame from the first base.